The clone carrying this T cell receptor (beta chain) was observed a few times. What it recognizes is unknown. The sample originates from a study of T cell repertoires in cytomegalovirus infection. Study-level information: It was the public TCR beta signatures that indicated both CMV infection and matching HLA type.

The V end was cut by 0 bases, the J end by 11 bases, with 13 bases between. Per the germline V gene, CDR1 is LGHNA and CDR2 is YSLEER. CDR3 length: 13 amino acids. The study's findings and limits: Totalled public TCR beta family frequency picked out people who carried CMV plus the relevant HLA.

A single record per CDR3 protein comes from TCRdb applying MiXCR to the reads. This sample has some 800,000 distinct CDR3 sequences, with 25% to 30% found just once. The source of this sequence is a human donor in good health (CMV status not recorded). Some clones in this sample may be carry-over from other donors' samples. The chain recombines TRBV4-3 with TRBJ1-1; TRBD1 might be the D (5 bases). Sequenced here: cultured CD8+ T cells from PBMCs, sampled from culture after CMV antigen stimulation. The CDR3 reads CASSQDWGDGAFF. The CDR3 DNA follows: TGCGCCAGCAGCCAAGATTGGGGGGATGGGGCTTTCTTT.